A single T cell receptor (beta chain) is shown here with its context. Its antigen is undetermined. The repertoire was sequenced with immunoSEQ multiplex PCR; TCRdb's copy has only in-frame clones and lacks some. The sample shows about 160,000 clones, 96% of them seen only once. The study drew the donors from its roughly 120-subject validation cohort, separate from the roughly 700-subject first cohort. This sample is part of a study of cytomegalovirus exposure and HLA in healthy donors. V lost 4 bases and J lost 2; bases outside the gene matches: 8. The CDR3 runs to 17 residues. CDR1 and CDR2 from the germline V gene are LNHDA and SQIVND (reference sequence). Notes on the study in general: Rarity marked most TCR sequences, yet some public TCRs occurred in many donors. Investigators reported fewer than 200 TCR beta chains as tied to cytomegalovirus. In vitro experiments confirmed that a few CMV-associated chains were specific for CMV antigens.

This TCR was sampled from a woman aged 18-35 years in good health and CMV-seronegative. The chain couples TRBV19 to TRBJ2-5; TRBD2 matches 12 bases. The sequenced sample was PBMCs. The CDR3 sequence: CASSTRTSGVIQETQYF. The CDR3 DNA sequence: TGTGCCAGTAGTACCCGGACTAGCGGGGTGATACAAGAGACCCAGTACTTC.